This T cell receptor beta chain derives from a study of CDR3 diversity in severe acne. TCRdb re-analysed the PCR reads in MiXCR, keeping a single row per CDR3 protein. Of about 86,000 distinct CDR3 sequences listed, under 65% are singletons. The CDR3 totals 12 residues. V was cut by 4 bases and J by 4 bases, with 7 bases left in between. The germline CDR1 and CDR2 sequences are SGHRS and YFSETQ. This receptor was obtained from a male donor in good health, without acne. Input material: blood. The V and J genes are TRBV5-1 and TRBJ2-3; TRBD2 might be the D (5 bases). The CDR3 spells CASSVLADTQYF. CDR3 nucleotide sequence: TGCGCCAGCAGCGTACTAGCAGATACGCAGTATTTT.